The 18 T cell receptor beta chains in this list originate from one sample, sequenced in a study of shared clonotypes between healthy human individuals. TCRdb's table, derived via immunoSEQ multiplex PCR, lists solely in-frame clones and lacks some. Among roughly 2 million clones listed, about 95% were seen once. Sequencing was carried out using naive CD4+ T cells sorted from blood. As to subset: CD45RA+ positively selected. The receptors originated from a man aged 18 to 29 in good health.

This sequence joins TRBV9 and TRBJ2-2, with D uncertain. Germline V gene lookup returns CDR1 SGDLS and CDR2 YYNGEE. The V end was cut by 0 bases, the J end by 5 bases, with 11 bases between. The CDR3 totals 15 residues. The CDR3 loop is CASSVDPTVTGELFF. CDR3 in DNA: TGTGCCAGCAGCGTAGACCCTACAGTGACCGGGGAGCTGTTTTTT.

The chain recombines TRBV27 with TRBJ1-6, with D possibly TRBD1 on 5 matching bases. This CDR3 is 16 amino acids long. The V end was cut by 6 bases, the J end by 9 bases, with 21 bases between. In germline, CDR1 is MNHEY, CDR2 SMNVEV (reference sequence). The CDR3 reads CASRAETTASSSPLHF. CDR3 sequence (DNA): TGTGCCAGCAGAGCCGAGACGACAGCTTCTAGTTCACCCCTCCACTTT.

This clone was detected once. The chain couples TRBV25-1 to TRBJ2-2, with D maybe TRBD2 (5 bases). Germline V gene data show CDR1 as MGHDK and CDR2 as SYGVNS. The CDR3 loop spans 14 amino acids. Between the trimmed V and J ends, which lost 6 bases and 3 bases, there was a span of 11 bases. This chain's CDR3 is CASRHPRDTGELFF. In DNA, the CDR3 is TGTGCCAGCAGACATCCGAGGGACACCGGGGAGCTGTTTTTT.

V is TRBV28 and J is TRBJ1-1; no clear D gene. Germline loops: CDR1 MDHEN, CDR2 SYDVKM. The V end lost 6 bases, the J end lost 1 base, and 9 bases lay between the germline ends. The CDR3 runs to 13 residues. This chain's CDR3 is CASRWTQNTEAFF. CDR3 coding DNA: TGTGCCAGCAGATGGACCCAGAACACTGAAGCTTTCTTT.

The chain links TRBV29-1 to TRBJ2-2; either TRBD1 or TRBD2 may fit D (6 bases each). The germline V gene has CDR1 SQVTM and CDR2 ANQGSEA. The length of the CDR3 is 18 residues. Trimming took 5 bases from V and 3 from J, leaving 25 bases between them. This CDR3 is CSVSFRGRDWKDTGELFF. As DNA, the CDR3 is TGCAGCGTTTCCTTTCGGGGGCGGGATTGGAAGGACACCGGGGAGCTGTTTTTT.

The V gene is TRBV10-3, the J gene TRBJ2-1; 9 nucleotides match TRBD1. The CDR3 consists of 13 residues. V was clipped by 7 bases and J by 8 bases; unmatched bases: 6. CDR1 is ENHRY and CDR2 is SYGVKD in the germline V gene. This CDR3 reads CAIKTGGEDEQFF. In nucleotides, the CDR3 is TGTGCCATCAAAACAGGGGGCGAGGATGAGCAGTTCTTC.

Turning to this clone: Relative to the germline gene, one junction end is altered; a read error may explain this. The chain couples TRBV2 to TRBJ2-7; the match to TRBD1 covers 10 bases. CDR1 and CDR2 (germline): SNHLY, FYNNEI. CDR3 size: 12 residues. CDR3 bases: TGTGCCAGCAGTGGTGAGGGGACAGGGGCTTTATTC. It codes for CASSGEGTGALF.

V is TRBV12-5 and J is TRBJ2-7; 9 bases line up with TRBD1. The CDR3 consists of 14 residues. In germline, CDR1 is LGHNT, CDR2 FRNRAP. V was clipped by 6 bases and J by 2 bases; unmatched bases: 5. The CDR3 loop reads CASGGTGTPYEQYF. The CDR3, as DNA: TGTGCTAGTGGCGGGACAGGGACCCCCTACGAGCAGTACTTC.

V gene TRBV14 combines with J gene TRBJ2-1; D is possibly TRBD1 (6 bases). Germline CDR1 and CDR2: SGHDN and FVKESK. V gave up 2 bases and J gave up 5 bases, with 16 bases separating them. This CDR3 is built from 16 residues. DNA of the CDR3: TGTGCCAGCAGCCAACCGGACTCCTGGGGGCACAATGAGCAGTTCTTC. As protein: CASSQPDSWGHNEQFF.

J is TRBJ2-3 and V is TRBV19; the match to TRBD1 covers 8 bases. V was clipped by 6 bases and J by 0 bases; unmatched bases: 2. The CDR3 spans 14 residues. The germline CDR1 and CDR2 sequences are LNHDA and SQIVND (reference sequence). CDR3 region: CASSWTGSTDTQYF. The CDR3 coding sequence is TGTGCCAGTAGCTGGACAGGGAGCACAGATACGCAGTATTTT. Together with reference TRBV19 and TRBJ2-3, the CDR3 gives the full variable domain: DGGITQSPKYLFRKEGQNVTLSCEQNLNHDAMYWYRQDPGQGLRLIYYSQIVNDFQKGDIAEGYSVSREKKESFPLTVTSAQKNPTAFYLCASSWTGSTDTQYFGPGTRLTVL.

This chain uses TRBV28 with TRBJ1-2, with 7 positions matching TRBD1. CDR1 and CDR2 (germline): MDHEN, SYDVKM. The V segment lost 6 bases and the J segment 5 bases; nucleotides outside the gene matches: 6. This CDR3 region has 13 residues. CDR3 bases: TGTGCCAGCAGCTCCGGGACAGAGTATGGCTACACCTTC. This gives the protein CASSSGTEYGYTF.

On this clone: Other nucleotide sequences in the sample specify the same CDR3. The gene calls are TRBV7-2 and TRBJ2-5; D gene unclear. CDR1 is SGHTA, CDR2 FQGNSA, per germline. With 1 base removed from V and 5 bases from J, the gap between germline ends came to 11 bases. There are 14 residues in the CDR3. For the CDR3, the DNA is TGTGCCAGCAGCTTAGTCGTGGGGTGGGAGACCCAGTACTTC. Its protein product is CASSLVVGWETQYF.

The V gene is TRBV2, the J gene TRBJ2-1; the match to TRBD1 covers 8 bases. There are 14 residues in the CDR3. V gave up 7 bases and J gave up 4 bases; unmatched junction bases: 6. In germline, CDR1 is SNHLY, CDR2 FYNNEI. The CDR3 DNA follows: TGTGCCAGCATAGGGACAGGAGTATACAATGAGCAGTTCTTC. This codes for CASIGTGVYNEQFF.

In regard to this clone: Other DNA variants within this sample encode the same CDR3. The V call is TRBV9, the J call TRBJ2-5; D not resolved. The germline V and J ends were trimmed by 0 bases and 5 bases, with 11 bases remaining between them. There are 14 residues in the CDR3. Per the germline V gene, CDR1 is SGDLS and CDR2 is YYNGEE. The CDR3 is CASSVGLAGETQYF. In nucleotides, the CDR3 is TGTGCCAGCAGCGTAGGGTTAGCCGGGGAGACCCAGTACTTC.

This chain links TRBV19 with TRBJ2-7; the D is unclear. Germline V gene lookup returns CDR1 LNHDA and CDR2 SQIVND (reference sequence). Trimming removed 5 bases at V and 4 bases at J, with 9 bases between. This CDR3 has 12 amino acids. CDR3 sequence reads: CASSLLGYEQYF. The CDR3 bases are TGTGCCAGTAGTTTGCTCGGGTACGAGCAGTACTTC.

A note on this clone: A much bigger clone sits one base away, suggesting this may be a read error. The same CDR3 is also encoded by other DNA sequences in this sample. The chain has TRBV5-1 and TRBJ2-7; no clear D gene. V lost 4 bases, J lost 0 bases, and 5 bases lay in between. This CDR3 contains 12 residues. CDR1 and CDR2 (germline): SGHRS, YFSETQ. The CDR3 DNA follows: TGCGCCAGCAGCCCAGACTCCTACGAGCAGTACTTC. Amino acid sequence: CASSPDSYEQYF.

This chain joins TRBV9 and TRBJ2-1; D is perhaps TRBD1 (6 bases). Germline V gene data show CDR1 as SGDLS and CDR2 as YYNGEE. V shed 2 bases and J shed 8 bases, with 11 bases lying between them. This CDR3 is built from 13 residues. The CDR3 nucleotides read TGTGCCAGCAGCGTCTCAGGGGAGTATGAGCAGTTCTTC. Translation: CASSVSGEYEQFF.

The chain has TRBV18 and TRBJ1-1; D might be TRBD1 (5 bases). CDR1 and CDR2 from the germline V gene are KGHSH and LQKENI. The CDR3 sequence is 12 residues long. V lost 3 bases to trimming and J lost 6 bases, with 8 bases between them. The DNA for the CDR3 is TGTGCCAGCTCACCGGGGGGACCTGAAGCTTTCTTT. Amino acid sequence: CASSPGGPEAFF.